The sequence of this TCR beta chain was determined in a study of response to subunit inactivated influenza vaccine. Study findings and constraints: The authors suggested that every seasonal influenza vaccination recruits few new T cells.

Each CDR3 protein gets one entry after TCRdb re-called the RT-PCR reads with MiXCR. The sample records about 540,000 distinct CDR3 sequences, around 25% being singletons. This clonotype was counted once. Antigen specificity is unknown. The CDR3 is made up of 15 amino acids. The germline gives CDR1 SGHAT, CDR2 FQNNGV. Trimming shortened V by 1 base and J by 7 bases, and 14 bases separated the two germline ends. The sample was also reused in another study, on T cells expressing NK-cell markers. That study adds: Scientists made TCR beta cDNA using 5'RACE template switching with UMIs.

The gene calls are TRBV11-2 and TRBJ2-1; TRBD2 is a possible D gene (5 bases). This TCR came from a man aged 50 to 60 who received an inactivated influenza vaccine. Sequencing used CD4+ T cells sorted from PBMCs, obtained 11 to 12 days after vaccination. In nucleotides, the CDR3 is TGTGCCAGCAGCTTAGGACGCCGGGGTAGGAATGAGCAGTTCTTC. Protein product: CASSLGRRGRNEQFF.